This TCR beta chain was captured by sequencing in a study of OX40 agonist ivuxolimab in advanced cancers. Sequencing was performed with immunoSEQ multiplex PCR; in TCRdb, only in-frame clones are kept and a portion is missing. The profile shows approximately 26,000 clones, around three quarters of them singletons. The V end lost 2 bases, the J end lost 6 bases, and 10 bases lay between the germline ends. The CDR3 has 14 amino acids. Germline V gives CDR1 SGHTA, CDR2 FQGTGA. This TCR came from an adult with an advanced solid tumor such as melanoma, head and neck, liver or kidney cancer. V usage is TRBV7-3 and J usage is TRBJ2-2; either TRBD1 or TRBD2 may supply D (5 bases each). Sequencing was performed on CD4+ or CD8+ T cells sorted from blood, taken in a trial of the OX40 agonist ivuxolimab. The CDR3 nucleotides are TGTGCCAGCAGCTTAGGGTTGGGGGCCGGGGAGCTGTTTTTT. Translation: CASSLGLGAGELFF.